This TCR beta chain was obtained from a study of vaccination effects on CD4 cells after COVID-19. Study background: Participants each got two BNT162b2 or mRNA-1273 vaccine doses. At 16 days and one week before vaccination, a couple of convalescent patients gave samples.

The method was immunoSEQ multiplex PCR; TCRdb's version includes in-frame clones alone and lacks a portion of them. The sample carries 20,000 to 30,000 clones, around 66% recorded once. Germline V gene sequence: CDR1 MNHEY, CDR2 SMNVEV (reference sequence). The CDR3 is 15 residues long. The V and J ends lost 5 bases and 1 base respectively, with 12 bases between them. In the ViraFEST assay, antigen-specific CD4+ clonotypes were identified by expansion after peptide-pool stimulation. Culture lasted under 13 days before CD4+ T cell isolation. Infection with SARS-CoV-2 occurred in the person between March and December 2020, and PCR confirmed it. Regarding this clone: What it recognizes is unknown.

Overall study results and limits: Convalescents' post-vaccine spike-reactive clones were mainly new, vaccine-induced. Few convalescent patients were studied, and early post-infection samples were lacking.

The material was CD4+ T cells from PBMCs cultured with SARS-CoV-2 spike peptides, obtained before COVID-19 vaccination. V and J are TRBV27 and TRBJ2-1; tentative D call: TRBD2 (6 bases). The sequence was collected from a human donor who had a prior SARS-CoV-2 infection. The CDR3: CASSREGTSYNEQFF. DNA for the CDR3: TGTGCCAGCAGTCGAGAGGGGACTTCCTACAATGAGCAGTTCTTC.